Each of the 3 T cell receptor beta chains below was sequenced from the same sample in a study of T cell repertoires in cytomegalovirus infection. TCRdb re-called the reads with MiXCR, one entry per CDR3 protein. The sample carries about 52,000 distinct CDR3 sequences, roughly a fifth recorded once. Their target antigens are unknown. This specimen was CD8+ T cells from cultured PBMCs, taken from culture after CMV antigen stimulation. The receptors stem from a human donor in good health (CMV status not recorded). Some clones in this sample may be carry-over from other donors' samples.

The chain combines TRBV6-8 with TRBJ2-5; D is unclear. Germline CDR1 is MNHGY and CDR2 is SAAAGT. The CDR3 is made up of 14 amino acids. V lost 4 bases and J lost 2, with 11 bases in between. CDR3 sequence: CASSLDRLQETQYF. The CDR3 nucleotides read TGTGCCAGCAGTTTGGACCGCCTACAAGAGACCCAGTACTTC.

There are a few counts of this clonotype. CDR3 protein: CASSPMRDRSSYEQYF. In nucleotides, the CDR3 is TGTGCCAGCAGCCCAATGCGGGACAGGAGCTCCTACGAGCAGTACTTC. The chain carries TRBV7-8 and TRBJ2-7; 8 bases align to TRBD1. The CDR3 extends over 16 amino acids. Germline V CDR1 and CDR2: SGHVS, FQNEAQ. Losses at the gene ends were 5 bases for V and 0 bases for J; bases not matched to a gene: 9.

The rearrangement links TRBV7-9 to TRBJ2-7, with 7 bases aligning to TRBD1. This CDR3 comprises 15 residues. The V and J ends lost 4 bases and 2 bases, in that order; junction bases with no gene match: 8. The V gene's germline CDR1 is SEHNR and CDR2 FQNEAQ (reference sequence). CDR3: CASSSGTAFPYEQYF. DNA of the CDR3: TGTGCCAGCAGCTCGGGGACAGCTTTTCCCTACGAGCAGTACTTC.